The rows below give T cell receptor beta chains drawn from one sample of a study of blood T cell repertoires in COVID-19. The repertoire was sequenced with immunoSEQ multiplex PCR; TCRdb's copy has only in-frame clones and lacks some. The table shows 85,000 to 130,000 clones, with 84% occurring only once. The sequenced sample was peripheral blood. These receptors were taken from a man in his sixties with acute or convalescent COVID-19. Both conserved end residues are part of each CDR3. The D gene is left open where the match is weak. Clone size is stated in some rows and not others, as once, few, many or a class when expanded.

clone size,J gene,D gene,V gene,CDR3 protein,CDR3 DNA
NA,TRBJ2-1,TRBD2,TRBV6-2/TRBV6-3,CASSGLAGNEQFF,TGTGCCAGCAGTGGACTAGCTGGCAATGAGCAGTTCTTC
few,TRBJ1-1,TRBD1,TRBV28,CASIERTGYTEAFF,TGTGCCAGCATAGAGCGGACAGGCTACACTGAAGCTTTCTTT
NA,TRBJ2-6,NA,TRBV14,CASSPQLSGANVLTF,TGTGCCAGCAGCCCGCAACTTTCTGGGGCCAACGTCCTGACTTTC
NA,TRBJ2-1,NA,TRBV5-1,CASSFQGSNEQFF,TGCGCCAGCAGCTTTCAGGGGAGCAATGAGCAGTTCTTC
NA,TRBJ2-2,TRBD2,TRBV7-8,CASSPDLARGGGGELFF,TGTGCCAGCAGCCCAGACCTAGCCCGCGGGGGTGGCGGGGAGCTGTTTTTT
NA,TRBJ2-5,TRBD2,TRBV6-2/TRBV6-3,CASSQGLAGLQETQYF,TGTGCCAGCAGCCAAGGACTAGCGGGTCTCCAAGAGACCCAGTACTTC
NA,TRBJ2-1,TRBD2,TRBV5-1,CASSLVTSGSIGNEQFF,TGCGCCAGCAGCTTGGTGACTAGCGGGAGTATAGGCAATGAGCAGTTCTTC
NA,TRBJ1-2,TRBD1,TRBV19,CASSINPRTGNGYTF,TGTGCCAGTAGTATAAACCCTAGGACAGGGAATGGCTACACCTTC
NA,TRBJ2-3,TRBD1,TRBV19,CASSSGQGTDTQYF,TGTGCCAGTAGCTCTGGACAGGGCACAGATACGCAGTATTTT
NA,TRBJ2-3,NA,TRBV29-1,CSVVEPLKNTDTQYF,TGCAGCGTTGTCGAGCCTTTAAAAAACACAGATACGCAGTATTTT
NA,TRBJ2-3,TRBD1,TRBV24-1,CATSDPDREIDTQYF,TGTGCCACCAGTGACCCCGACAGGGAGATAGATACGCAGTATTTT
NA,TRBJ1-1,TRBD1,TRBV9,CASSVDPGGTTEAFF,TGTGCCAGCAGCGTAGATCCAGGGGGCACCACTGAAGCTTTCTTT
NA,TRBJ2-2,TRBD2,TRBV19,CASRRLAVNTGELFF,TGTGCCAGTAGACGACTAGCGGTGAACACCGGGGAGCTGTTTTTT
NA,TRBJ1-1,NA,TRBV5-1,CASSSTPGVKSTEAFF,TGCGCCAGCAGCTCAACACCGGGAGTCAAATCCACTGAAGCTTTCTTT
NA,TRBJ2-7,TRBD2,TRBV5-1,CASSPGTSGRAPLSYEQYF,TGCGCCAGCAGCCCAGGGACTAGCGGGAGGGCCCCTCTCTCCTACGAGCAGTACTTC
NA,TRBJ2-7,NA,TRBV19,CASSKDSNYEQYF,TGTGCCAGTAGTAAGGACAGCAACTACGAGCAGTACTTC
NA,TRBJ2-1,NA,TRBV6-2/TRBV6-3,CASSSHRPPNEQFF,TGTGCCAGCAGTTCTCACAGGCCCCCCAATGAGCAGTTCTTC
NA,TRBJ2-2,TRBD1,TRBV19,CASSRRDSYDTGELFF,TGTGCCAGTAGTAGACGGGACAGCTACGACACCGGGGAGCTGTTTTTT
NA,TRBJ2-7,NA,TRBV29-1,CSVSMTGYEQYF,TGCAGCGTCTCTATGACAGGCTACGAGCAGTACTTC
once,TRBJ2-7,TRBD2,TRBV28,CASSLFTAGETYEQYF,TGTGCCAGCAGTTTATTTACGGCGGGAGAAACCTACGAGCAGTACTTC
NA,TRBJ2-7,TRBD1,TRBV6-6,CASSWAGGTNEQYF,TGTGCCAGCAGCTGGGCAGGGGGCACGAACGAGCAGTACTTC
NA,TRBJ2-3,NA,TRBV9,CASSIQGFDTQYF,TGTGCCAGCAGCATACAGGGTTTTGATACGCAGTATTTT